Given below is one TCR beta chain in context. Attached unique molecular identifiers marked individual cDNA molecules. TCRdb reprocessed the 5' RACE reads with MiXCR, giving one entry per CDR3 protein. The sample lists tens of thousands of distinct CDR3 sequences, over 10% occurring once. The data stem from a study of early T cells in non-severe SARS-CoV-2 infection. Whole-study context: The chains were unpaired, and the sequenced material was bulk RNA from unsorted whole blood.

The CDR3 is 14 amino acids. Germline loops: CDR1 SEHNR, CDR2 FQNEAQ (reference sequence). Trimming removed 5 bases at V and 6 bases at J, with 17 bases between. The sample comprised whole blood. This receptor was obtained from an adult who was a healthcare worker with PCR-confirmed SARS-CoV-2 infection or an uninfected control (not recorded which). This chain connects TRBV7-9 to TRBJ2-7, with a tentative D call TRBD2 (5 bases). Here the CDR3 DNA reads TGTGCCAGCAGCCCACTAGAATACGTCCCCGAGCAGTACTTC. Translation: CASSPLEYVPEQYF.